What follows are 27 T cell receptor beta chains derived from one specimen sequenced in a study of blood T cells in healthy people across ages (dated by TCRdb to the mid-2010s). The library relied on 5' RACE. The run used an Illumina HiSeq 2500. The second PCR ran for roughly 6 to 11 cycles and used a J-beta primer mix along with a sample-barcoded 5' primer. TCRdb's own reprocessing of the public reads used fastp at Q25 and MiXCR and kept productive beta chains. Entries are consolidated by CDR3 protein sequence, retaining the most common genes and DNA. Here the sample has approximately 670,000 distinct CDR3 sequences; 35% to 50% occur a single time. The ten largest clones take up around 30% of the sample. Sequencing was carried out using blood. The receptors were sampled from an elderly man in good health.

For this clonotype: This could be a read error, since a much larger clone is one nucleotide away. The V and J genes are TRBV20-1 and TRBJ2-7; 8 bases map to TRBD1. This CDR3 is built from 14 residues. Germline V lookup: CDR1 DFQATT, CDR2 SNEGSKA (reference sequence). The CDR3 loop reads CSARDRDRSYERYF. CDR3 coding DNA: TGCAGTGCTAGAGATAGGGACAGGTCCTACGAGCGGTACTTC.

The chain couples TRBV4-3 to TRBJ2-5, with a tentative D call TRBD2 (6 bases). V was trimmed by 1 base and J by 11 bases, leaving 14 bases between them. CDR3 length equals 13 residues. The germline V gene encodes CDR1 LGHNA and CDR2 YSLEER. This chain's CDR3 is CASSQVLGGEQYF. DNA for the CDR3: TGCGCCAGCAGCCAAGTATTGGGGGGTGAGCAGTACTTC.

The V and J genes are TRBV20-1 and TRBJ2-5, with a weak D call TRBD2 (6 bases). Germline V gene sequence: CDR1 DFQATT, CDR2 SNEGSKA (reference sequence). The V end lost 3 bases, the J end lost 5 bases, and 16 bases lay between the germline ends. The CDR3 spans 14 residues. Written as DNA, the CDR3 is TGCAGTGCTAGCCCTAGCGTCTCCGGGGAGACCCAGTACTTC. Residues: CSASPSVSGETQYF.

This clonotype was observed many times. The junction shows a germline mismatch at one end, possibly a read error. This chain links TRBV5-1 with TRBJ2-5; tentative D call: TRBD1 (6 bases). TRBJ2-3 matches the DNA end more closely, so the J call is doubtful. In germline, CDR1 is SGHRS, CDR2 YFSETQ. The CDR3 covers 12 residues. The CDR3 DNA sequence: TGTGCCAGCAGTCTACAGGGTGAAACGCAGTATTTT. Its protein product is CASSLQGETQYF.

The V call is TRBV6-2 or TRBV6-3, the J call TRBJ2-4, with a tentative D call TRBD2 (6 bases). V lost 2 bases, J lost 1 base, and 18 bases lay in between. From germline, CDR1 is MNHEY and CDR2 SVGEGT. CDR3 length equals 18 residues. The CDR3 DNA reads as TGTGCCAGCAGTTACAACGGGGGAGGACTGAACGCCAAAAACATTCAGTACTTC. Protein sequence: CASSYNGGGLNAKNIQYF.

The chain links TRBV7-2 to TRBJ2-5, with 7 bases lining up with TRBD1. Per the germline V gene, CDR1 is SGHTA and CDR2 is FQGNSA. The CDR3 has 14 residues. The trim removed 5 bases at V and 3 bases at J, leaving 6 bases unmatched. The CDR3, as DNA: TGTGCCAGCAGCCAACCGGGACAGAAAGAGACCCAGTACTTC. Its protein is CASSQPGQKETQYF.

This chain joins TRBV6-2 or TRBV6-3 and TRBJ2-4; tentatively, D is TRBD2 (6 bases). Trimming pared 10 bases from V and 2 bases from J, leaving 18 bases between. The CDR3 is 15 residues long. In germline, CDR1 is MNHEY, CDR2 SVGEGT. CDR3 DNA: TGTGCCACAGGCGTAACGGGACTGCCCAAAAACATTCAGTACTTC. It translates to CATGVTGLPKNIQYF.

The rearrangement uses TRBV7-2 and TRBJ2-3; TRBD2 agrees at 9 bases. Germline loops: CDR1 SGHTA, CDR2 FQGNSA. J gave up 5 bases and V 1 base, and 7 bases lay outside the gene matches. This CDR3 spans 16 amino acids. This CDR3 reads CASSLDAGGLLDTQYF. The CDR3 nucleotides read TGTGCCAGCAGCTTAGACGCGGGGGGGCTCTTAGATACGCAGTATTTT.

The chain links TRBV4-2 to TRBJ2-1; 8 positions agree with TRBD1. With 4 bases clipped from V and 9 bases from J, the junction kept 5 bases outside the gene matches. The CDR3 runs 13 residues. Germline CDR1 is LGHNA and CDR2 is YNFKEQ. CDR3 amino acids: CASSPDRVGEQFF. DNA of the CDR3: TGTGCCAGCAGCCCGGACAGGGTTGGTGAGCAGTTCTTC.

A single count supports this clonotype. CDR3 protein: CASSLNTGAREQYF. The CDR3 region has the DNA TGCGCCAGCAGCTTGAATACAGGGGCACGCGAGCAGTACTTC. The chain is built from TRBV5-1 and TRBJ2-7; 7 nucleotides line up with TRBD1. The CDR3 length is 14 residues. Germline CDR1 SGHRS, CDR2 YFSETQ. V trimming: 1 base; J trimming: 6 bases; junction bases outside the gene matches: 7. Together with reference TRBV5-1 and TRBJ2-7, the CDR3 gives the full variable domain: KAGVTQTPRYLIKTRGQQVTLSCSPISGHRSVSWYQQTPGQGLQFLFEYFSETQRNKGNFPGRFSGRQFSNSRSEMNVSTLELGDSALYLCASSLNTGAREQYFGPGTRLTVT.

This rearrangement joins TRBV4-1 to TRBJ2-5; 7 nucleotides align to TRBD2. The trim removed 0 bases at V and 1 base at J, leaving 8 bases unmatched. Germline-derived CDR1 and CDR2 are MGHRA and YSYEKL. The CDR3 contains 17 residues. Written as DNA, the CDR3 is TGCGCCAGCAGCCAAGAGTTTGCTAGCGGAGCCCAAGAGACCCAGTACTTC. Amino acids: CASSQEFASGAQETQYF.

The rearrangement links TRBV20-1 to TRBJ1-5; maybe TRBD1 (5 bases). The CDR3 spans 13 residues. CDR1 DFQATT and CDR2 SNEGSKA come from the germline V gene (reference sequence). Trimming shortened V by 5 bases and J by 2 bases, and 10 bases separated the two germline ends. Here the CDR3 DNA reads TGCAGTGCTCCCAGACAGCGCAATCAGCCCCAGCATTTT. It codes for CSAPRQRNQPQHF.

Of note for this clonotype: This may arise from a read error, as a much more abundant clone is one base away. The rearrangement uses TRBV29-1 and TRBJ2-7; TRBD2 aligns across 9 bases. Germline V gene sequence: CDR1 SQVTM, CDR2 ANQGSEA. V shed 3 bases and J 7 bases; nucleotides not matched to a gene: 7. The CDR3 length is 13 residues. The CDR3 loop reads CSVETSGYNEQYF. In DNA, the CDR3 is TGCAGCGTTGAGACTAGCGGCTACAATGAGCAGTACTTC.

This clonotype was observed a few times. The J gene is TRBJ2-1, the V gene TRBV6-2 or TRBV6-3; 9 bases match TRBD2. Germline V gene data show CDR1 as MNHEY and CDR2 as SVGEGT. The CDR3 totals 16 residues. The J segment lost 8 bases and the V segment lost 10 bases, leaving 18 bases of the junction unmatched. The DNA for the CDR3 is TGTGCCACGCGGGCCCTAGCGGGGTATTCCGACCATGAGCAGTTCTTC. Encoded protein: CATRALAGYSDHEQFF.

Concerning this clonotype: A much larger clone sits a single nucleotide away, making a read error possible. The rearrangement links TRBV29-1 to TRBJ2-5; no definite D call. The CDR3 runs 12 residues. Looked up from germline, CDR1 is SQVTM and CDR2 is ANQGSEA. Trimming stripped 2 bases from V and 4 bases from J, with 8 bases between. The CDR3 coding sequence is TGCAGCGTTGAATTAAATCCAGAGACCCAGTACTTC. Encoded protein: CSVELNPETQYF.

This chain links TRBV6-1 with TRBJ1-1; D remains ambiguous. V was shortened by 10 bases and J by 4 bases, with 16 bases between the two germline ends. The CDR3 covers 13 residues. Germline CDR1 and CDR2: MNHNS and SASEGT. The CDR3 DNA sequence: TGTGCCACTGTTAGGACTGATGCCACTGAAGCTTTCTTT. This sequence encodes CATVRTDATEAFF.

This clonotype is medium-sized by share. The chain is built from TRBV10-1 and TRBJ2-7; no clear D. V was pared by 6 bases and J by 0 bases, with 12 bases between. Germline lookup yields CDR1 WNHNN and CDR2 SYGVQD (reference sequence). This CDR3 has 14 residues. The CDR3 DNA sequence: TGCGCCAGCAGAGCCCGGGTGGACTCCTACGAGCAGTACTTC. Protein product: CASRARVDSYEQYF.

This clonotype came up a few times. J is TRBJ2-4 and V is TRBV12-3 or TRBV12-4, with 9 positions matching TRBD2. With the DNA end fitting TRBJ2-7 better, the J assignment may be wrong. The CDR3 has 17 amino acids. The CDR3 reads CASSSRRGGGARYEQYF. In nucleotides, the CDR3 is TGTGCCAGCAGTTCTCGGCGTGGCGGGGGGGCTCGCTACGAGCAGTACTTC.

A note on this clonotype: An end of the junction does not agree with germline; a read error may underlie this. This chain uses TRBV4-3 with TRBJ2-3; D is perhaps TRBD1 or TRBD2 (5 bases each). The CDR3 totals 17 residues. Germline values: CDR1 LGHNA, CDR2 YSLEER. The CDR3 bases are TGCGCCAGCAGCCAGGCATCCGGGACCCCTAGCACAGGTACGCAGTATTTT. It yields the protein CASSQASGTPSTGTQYF.

V gene TRBV27 combines with J gene TRBJ1-1; perhaps TRBD1 as D (5 bases). This CDR3 is 15 amino acids long. Trimming took off 5 bases at V and 4 bases at J, with 17 bases between the two ends. CDR1 and CDR2 (germline): MNHEY, SMNVEV (reference sequence). CDR3 bases: TGTGCCAGCAGTCCCGAGCTCAGGGTGGGCACTGAAGCTTTCTTT. Encoded protein: CASSPELRVGTEAFF.

The rearrangement joins TRBV6-1 to TRBJ2-1; TRBD2 matches 9 bases. Unmatched junction bases numbered 8, after V lost 2 bases and J lost 9 bases. Germline loops: CDR1 MNHNS, CDR2 SASEGT. There are 15 residues in the CDR3. In nucleotides, the CDR3 is TGTGCCAGCAGTGAAAGCGGGGGGCGTGCCAGTGAGCAGTTCTTC. Protein product: CASSESGGRASEQFF.

This sequence joins TRBV24-1 and TRBJ2-1; 12 bases map to TRBD2. Trimming took 4 bases from V and 3 from J; bases not matched to a gene: 3. The CDR3 loop spans 16 amino acids. Germline V gene lookup returns CDR1 KGHDR and CDR2 SFDVKD. The CDR3 sequence: CATSDRTSGDYNEQFF. CDR3 nucleotide sequence: TGTGCCACCAGTGACCGGACTAGCGGGGACTACAATGAGCAGTTCTTC.

This rearrangement joins TRBV20-1 to TRBJ2-1; TRBD2 aligns across 16 bases. The germline gives CDR1 DFQATT, CDR2 SNEGSKA (reference sequence). V shed 6 bases and J 2 bases; nucleotides not matched to a gene: 10. This CDR3 spans 18 amino acids. CDR3 in amino acids: CSALTTGTSGRAYNEQFF. The CDR3 coding sequence is TGCAGTGCGTTGACCACCGGGACTAGCGGGAGGGCCTACAATGAGCAGTTCTTC.

Ten or more counts support this clonotype. The gene calls are TRBV11-2 and TRBJ2-1, with 11 nucleotides matching TRBD2. Germline V lookup: CDR1 SGHAT, CDR2 FQNNGV. Germline trimming cut 4 bases from V and 9 bases from J; bases unmatched to any gene: 5. This CDR3 has 14 residues. The CDR3 bases are TGTGCCAGCAGCTCAAAACTAGCGGGAGTTGAGCAGTTCTTC. Its protein product is CASSSKLAGVEQFF.

The V and J genes are TRBV9 and TRBJ2-7; D unclear. CDR1 and CDR2 from the germline V gene are SGDLS and YYNGEE. The V and J ends lost 0 bases and 2 bases respectively, with 12 bases between them. The CDR3 runs to 15 residues. The CDR3 region is CASSVAQETPYEQYF. CDR3 sequence (DNA): TGTGCCAGCAGCGTAGCCCAGGAGACCCCCTACGAGCAGTACTTC.

This clonotype has a handful of counts. V gene TRBV5-1 combines with J gene TRBJ2-1; the match to TRBD2 covers 12 bases. Germline V gene lookup returns CDR1 SGHRS and CDR2 YFSETQ. V lost 3 bases, J lost 2 bases, and 3 bases stayed unmatched. There are 16 residues in the CDR3. The DNA of the CDR3 is TGCGCCAGCAGCTCGACTAGCGGGGGCACCTACAATGAGCAGTTCTTC. This translates into CASSSTSGGTYNEQFF.

This sequence joins TRBV6-2 or TRBV6-3 and TRBJ2-5; D is ambiguous. The germline gives CDR1 MNHEY, CDR2 SVGEGT. V was cut by 2 bases and J by 1 base, with 11 bases left in between. The CDR3 is 15 amino acids. The CDR3: CASSYAWTSQETQYF. CDR3 sequence (DNA): TGTGCCAGCAGTTACGCGTGGACCAGCCAAGAGACCCAGTACTTC.